This TCR beta chain was retrieved from a study of sequential checkpoint blockade in melanoma. Study overall: After both sequences, patients received maintenance nivolumab.

CDR3 length: 11 amino acids. V lost 0 bases, J lost 5 bases, and 2 bases lay in between. Per germline, CDR1 SGHDN and CDR2 FVKESK. The treatment denotes: randomized to nivolumab then ipilimumab (arm A) or the reverse (arm B). PBMC sorting kept live CD3+CD8+ cells without CD19 or CD56. Assay used: immunoSEQ multiplex PCR; TCRdb lists only in-frame clones, some missing. The sample comprises roughly 9,800 clones, around 80% of which are singletons, and around 50% rests with the top ten. This sequence was found in a human donor with melanoma. Material: CD8+ T cells sorted from blood (inferred from file names), obtained from a patient given nivolumab and ipilimumab in sequence. This sequence joins TRBV14 and TRBJ2-7, with D hard to call. As DNA, the CDR3 is TGTGCCAGCAGCCAAGATAACGAGCAGTACTTC. This translates into CASSQDNEQYF. The full variable domain, completed using reference TRBV14 and TRBJ2-7, is EAGVTQFPSHSVIEKGQTVTLRCDPISGHDNLYWYRRVMGKEIKFLLHFVKESKQDESGMPNNRFLAERTGGTYSTLKVQPAELEDSGVYFCASSQDNEQYFGPGTRLTVT.